This T cell receptor (beta chain) was identified during a study of vaccination effects on CD4 cells after COVID-19. Data came from immunoSEQ multiplex PCR; TCRdb stores just in-frame clones and leaves some out. This sample has around 30,000 clones, with more than 55% found just once. CD4+ T cells were isolated after less than 13 days of culture. Germline CDR1 reads MNHEY; CDR2 reads SVGAGI. Trimming took 4 bases from V and 6 from J; bases not matched to a gene: 11. CDR3 length: 16 amino acids. This clone was picked up a small number of times. The antigen remains unidentified. This sequence joins TRBV6-5 and TRBJ2-1; TRBD2 matches at 8 bases. The input for sequencing was CD4+ T cells from PBMCs cultured without peptide, taken before COVID-19 vaccination. This receptor was obtained from a human donor who received a COVID-19 vaccine. DNA for the CDR3: TGTGCCAGCAGTTCCCCGGGGGGGCCGATGGGCAATGAGCAGTTCTTC. This codes for CASSSPGGPMGNEQFF.